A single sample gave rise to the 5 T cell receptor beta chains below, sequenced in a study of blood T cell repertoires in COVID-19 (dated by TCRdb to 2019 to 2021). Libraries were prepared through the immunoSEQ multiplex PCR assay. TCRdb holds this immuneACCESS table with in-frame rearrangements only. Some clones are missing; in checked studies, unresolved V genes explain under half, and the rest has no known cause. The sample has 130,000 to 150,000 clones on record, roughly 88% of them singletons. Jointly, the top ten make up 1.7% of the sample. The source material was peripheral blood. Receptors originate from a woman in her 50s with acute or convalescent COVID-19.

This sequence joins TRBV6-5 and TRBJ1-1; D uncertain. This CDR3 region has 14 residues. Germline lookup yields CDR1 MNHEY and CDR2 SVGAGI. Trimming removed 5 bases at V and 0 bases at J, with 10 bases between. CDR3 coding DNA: TGTGCCAGCAGTCCCCAACAGATGAACACTGAAGCTTTCTTT. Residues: CASSPQQMNTEAFF.

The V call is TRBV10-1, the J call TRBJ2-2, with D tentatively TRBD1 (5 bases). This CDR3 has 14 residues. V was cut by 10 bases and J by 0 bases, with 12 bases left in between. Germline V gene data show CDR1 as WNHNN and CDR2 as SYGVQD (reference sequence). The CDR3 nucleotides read TGCGCCACACGAGAGACAGCGAACACCGGGGAGCTGTTTTTT. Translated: CATRETANTGELFF.

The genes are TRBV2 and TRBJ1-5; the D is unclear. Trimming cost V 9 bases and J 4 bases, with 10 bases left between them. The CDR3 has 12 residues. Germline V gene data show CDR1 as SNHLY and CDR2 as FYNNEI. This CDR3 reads CASDPGNQPQHF. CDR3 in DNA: TGTGCCAGTGACCCGGGGAATCAGCCCCAGCATTTT.

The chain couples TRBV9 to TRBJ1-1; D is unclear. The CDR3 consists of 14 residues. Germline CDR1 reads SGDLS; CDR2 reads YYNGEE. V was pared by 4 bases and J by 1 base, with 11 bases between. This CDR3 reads CASSTIDGNTEAFF. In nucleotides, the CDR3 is TGTGCCAGCAGCACTATCGACGGGAACACTGAAGCTTTCTTT.

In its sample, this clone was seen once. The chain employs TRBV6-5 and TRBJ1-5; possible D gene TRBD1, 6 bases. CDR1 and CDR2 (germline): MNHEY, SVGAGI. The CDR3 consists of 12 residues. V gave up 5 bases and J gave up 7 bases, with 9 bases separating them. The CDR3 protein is CASSNREQPQHF. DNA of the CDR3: TGTGCCAGCAGTAACAGGGAACAGCCCCAGCATTTT.